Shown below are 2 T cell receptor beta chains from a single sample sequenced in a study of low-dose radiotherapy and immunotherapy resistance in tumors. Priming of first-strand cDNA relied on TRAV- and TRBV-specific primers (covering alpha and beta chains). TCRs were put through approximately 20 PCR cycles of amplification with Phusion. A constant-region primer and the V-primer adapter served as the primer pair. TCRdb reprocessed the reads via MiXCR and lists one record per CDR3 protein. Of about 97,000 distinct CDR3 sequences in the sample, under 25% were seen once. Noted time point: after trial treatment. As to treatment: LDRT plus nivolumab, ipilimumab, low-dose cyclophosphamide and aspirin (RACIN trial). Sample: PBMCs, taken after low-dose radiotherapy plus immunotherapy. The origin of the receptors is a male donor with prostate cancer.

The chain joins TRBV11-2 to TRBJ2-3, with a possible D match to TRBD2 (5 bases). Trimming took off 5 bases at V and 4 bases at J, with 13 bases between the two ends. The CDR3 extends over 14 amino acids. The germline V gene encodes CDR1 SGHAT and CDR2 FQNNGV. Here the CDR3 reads CASSRRPGADTQYF. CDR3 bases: TGTGCCAGCAGCCGACGCCCCGGGGCAGATACGCAGTATTTT.

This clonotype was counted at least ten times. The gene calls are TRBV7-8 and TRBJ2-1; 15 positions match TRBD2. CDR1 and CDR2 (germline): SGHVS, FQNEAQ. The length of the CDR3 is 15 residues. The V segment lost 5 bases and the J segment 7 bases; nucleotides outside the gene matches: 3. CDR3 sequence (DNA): TGTGCCAGCAGCCCCGGGACTAGCGGGGGGAATGAGCAGTTCTTC. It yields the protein CASSPGTSGGNEQFF.